This record concerns one T cell receptor (beta chain) sequence. Its antigen is not identified. These data come from a study of response to subunit inactivated influenza vaccine. Study-level findings and limits: With each seasonal influenza vaccination, the authors suggested, few new T cells are recruited.

MiXCR, applied by TCRdb to the RT-PCR reads, yields one record per CDR3 protein. The data contain more than 200,000 distinct CDR3 sequences, more than 10% of them singletons. The CDR3 length is 15 residues. The germline CDR1 and CDR2 sequences are SGHAT and FQNNGV. Trimming stripped 5 bases from V and 5 bases from J, with 18 bases between. The clonotype was recovered from a man aged 45-60 years who received an inactivated influenza vaccine. The specimen was non-naive T cells sorted from PBMCs, collected approximately 15 days before vaccination. V gene TRBV11-2 combines with J gene TRBJ2-5; D unclear. CDR3 sequence: CASSGRVLSSETQYF. The DNA for the CDR3 is TGTGCCAGCAGCGGCCGGGTCCTCTCCAGCGAGACCCAGTACTTC.